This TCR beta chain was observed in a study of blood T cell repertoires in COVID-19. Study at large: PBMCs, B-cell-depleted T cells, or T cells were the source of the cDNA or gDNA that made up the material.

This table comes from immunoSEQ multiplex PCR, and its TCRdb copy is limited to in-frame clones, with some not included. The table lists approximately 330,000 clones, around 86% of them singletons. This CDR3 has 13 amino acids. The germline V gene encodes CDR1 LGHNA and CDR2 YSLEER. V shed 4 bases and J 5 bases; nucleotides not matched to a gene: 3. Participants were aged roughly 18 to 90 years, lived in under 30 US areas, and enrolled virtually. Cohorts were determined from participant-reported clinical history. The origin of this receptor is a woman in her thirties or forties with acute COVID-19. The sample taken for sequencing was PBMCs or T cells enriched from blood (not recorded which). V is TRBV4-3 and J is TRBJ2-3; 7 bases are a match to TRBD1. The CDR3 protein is CASSRGQRDTQYF. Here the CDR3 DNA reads TGCGCCAGCAGCCGGGGACAGAGAGATACGCAGTATTTT.